This is a list of T cell receptor beta chains from one sample in a study of cytomegalovirus exposure and HLA in healthy donors. TCRdb's copy holds only in-frame clones and misses some; the assay was immunoSEQ multiplex PCR. The repertoire includes around 120,000 clones, 81% of them detected once, and around 1.8% sits in the top ten. The material sequenced was PBMCs. These receptors were taken from a man aged 18 to 29 in good health and CMV-seronegative. Each CDR3 is given with its conserved first and last residue. The order of the fields is V gene, J gene, clone size, CDR3 protein. Size is stated for part of the rows, as once, few or many counts, or as a class when the clone is expanded.

V gene: TRBV7-2
J gene: TRBJ2-3
clone size: few
CDR3 protein: CASRSLGAVIGTDTQYF

V gene: TRBV6-5
J gene: TRBJ1-4
clone size: -
CDR3 protein: CASSRQGVNEKLFF

V gene: TRBV27
J gene: TRBJ1-6
clone size: -
CDR3 protein: CASRGGPTNSPLHF

V gene: TRBV4-1
J gene: TRBJ2-5
clone size: few
CDR3 protein: CASSQDTGTGGRQETQYF

V gene: TRBV6-1
J gene: TRBJ1-1
clone size: -
CDR3 protein: CASRGQNKAEAFF

V gene: TRBV11-2
J gene: TRBJ2-1
clone size: -
CDR3 protein: CASSLSGQTHEQFF

V gene: TRBV19
J gene: TRBJ1-1
clone size: -
CDR3 protein: CASSPRTGTEAFF

V gene: TRBV19
J gene: TRBJ2-5
clone size: -
CDR3 protein: CASSIVQTSQETQYF

V gene: TRBV7-9
J gene: TRBJ2-7
clone size: once
CDR3 protein: CASSSPQTGPFEQYF

V gene: TRBV5-1
J gene: TRBJ1-1
clone size: few
CDR3 protein: CASRFTGTGLGNTEAFF

V gene: TRBV6-1
J gene: TRBJ2-3
clone size: -
CDR3 protein: CASSEYRLLEADTQYF

V gene: TRBV19
J gene: TRBJ1-5
clone size: -
CDR3 protein: CASSIDRGVRPQHF

V gene: TRBV7-9
J gene: TRBJ2-1
clone size: -
CDR3 protein: CASSLLLRDEQFF

V gene: TRBV23-1
J gene: TRBJ2-2
clone size: few
CDR3 protein: CASSQFEGQGRLSTGELFF

V gene: TRBV10-1
J gene: TRBJ2-7
clone size: -
CDR3 protein: CASSQLDREYYEQYF